This T cell receptor beta chain originates from a study of blood T cells in healthy people across ages. Study results and caveats: Strongly correlated with naive T cell percentage was TCR beta diversity. Observed TCR beta diversity per million T cells went down as age went up. This fall followed a roughly linear course with age.

The V gene's germline CDR1 is LGHDT and CDR2 YNNKEL (reference sequence). CDR3 size: 15 residues. The V segment lost 0 bases and the J segment 6 bases; nucleotides outside the gene matches: 8. A second roughly 7 to 12 cycle PCR used barcoded and J-beta primers. Via MiXCR, TCRdb re-called the 5' RACE reads, giving one row per CDR3 protein. The repertoire holds about 730,000 distinct CDR3 sequences, with roughly two fifths as singletons. Extractions gave at least 5 micrograms of total RNA per sample. This clonotype was counted a few times. Antigen specificity is unknown. Material: blood. The chain carries TRBV3-1 and TRBJ2-7; the match to TRBD2 covers 7 bases. The receptor was isolated from a woman aged 55 to 70 in good health. The CDR3: CASSQDWGGQLEQYF. The CDR3 bases are TGTGCCAGCAGCCAAGATTGGGGGGGTCAACTCGAGCAGTACTTC.